Listed below are T cell receptor beta chains from one sample, sequenced in a study of CD8+ T cells in alopecia areata. The repertoire was sequenced with immunoSEQ multiplex PCR; TCRdb's copy has only in-frame clones and lacks some. The sample holds roughly 60,000 clones; 44% are singletons and the top ten take roughly 51%. Sequenced sample: NKG2D-low CD8+ T cells sorted from blood. These receptors were taken from a human donor with alopecia areata. Each CDR3 is given with its conserved first and last residue. Each record gives: J gene, CDR3 length, V gene, D gene, clone size, CDR3 protein, CDR3 DNA. D genes are given only for firm matches. Only some rows state a clone size, as once, few, many or a class for expanded clones.

TRBJ2-7,15,TRBV7-9,TRBD1,NA,CASSPRTGGQDEQYF,TGTGCCAGCAGCCCGAGGACAGGGGGCCAGGACGAGCAGTACTTC
TRBJ2-7,15,TRBV29-1,NA,few,CSVETTGEGSYEQYF,TGCAGCGTAGAAACAACAGGGGAGGGATCCTACGAGCAGTACTTC
TRBJ2-6,19,TRBV9,TRBD2,few,CASSGHREGSNSGANVLTF,TGTGCCAGCAGCGGCCATCGGGAGGGGTCAAACTCTGGGGCCAACGTCCTGACTTTC
TRBJ2-5,15,TRBV7-9,NA,few,CASSSGPAAQETQYF,TGTGCCAGCAGCTCCGGGCCCGCCGCGCAAGAGACCCAGTACTTC
TRBJ1-5,14,TRBV27,TRBD1,few,CASASGTANQPQHF,TGTGCCAGCGCGTCAGGGACAGCGAATCAGCCCCAGCATTTT
TRBJ1-5,13,TRBV29-1,NA,few,CSTGGVEGQPQHF,TGCAGCACCGGCGGGGTGGAGGGTCAGCCCCAGCATTTT
TRBJ2-7,14,TRBV9,TRBD2,NA,CASSLSGRAGEQYF,TGTGCCAGCAGTCTTAGCGGGAGGGCCGGTGAGCAGTACTTC
TRBJ1-2,14,TRBV27,TRBD1,NA,CASSSTGSGYGYTF,TGTGCCAGCAGTTCGACAGGGTCCGGCTATGGCTACACCTTC
TRBJ2-2,15,TRBV2,TRBD1,NA,CASSETGANTGELFF,TGTGCCAGCAGTGAAACAGGGGCAAACACCGGGGAGCTGTTTTTT
TRBJ2-7,16,TRBV7-9,NA,NA,CASSQGGGGSSYEQYF,TGTGCCAGCAGCCAGGGGGGAGGTGGCAGCTCCTACGAGCAGTACTTC
TRBJ1-1,14,TRBV6-5,NA,few,CASSTGGGNTEAFF,TGTGCCAGCAGTACAGGTGGGGGGAACACTGAAGCTTTCTTT
TRBJ2-1,15,TRBV7-3,NA,NA,CASSFGGDTYNEQFF,TGTGCCAGCAGCTTCGGCGGGGACACCTACAATGAGCAGTTCTTC
TRBJ2-1,14,TRBV29-1,NA,NA,CSVEDLGSYNEQFF,TGCAGCGTTGAAGATCTCGGCAGCTACAATGAGCAGTTCTTC